The T cell receptor beta chain under discussion was sequenced for a study of blood T cell repertoires in COVID-19. Across about two dozen US areas, participants ranged in age from roughly 18 to 95 years. Allocation to cohorts depended on clinical history reported by the participants. This table comes from immunoSEQ multiplex PCR, and its TCRdb copy is limited to in-frame clones, with some not included. Of 260,000 or so clones listed, 85% were seen once; the top ten hold about 2.7%. The CDR3 consists of 16 residues. Looked up from germline, CDR1 is LNHDA and CDR2 is SQIVND (reference sequence). Trimming shortened V by 2 bases and J by 1 base, and 12 bases separated the two germline ends.

What was sequenced was PBMCs or T cells enriched from blood (not recorded which). This TCR came from a woman aged 45-60 years who had recovered from COVID-19. The chain carries TRBV19 and TRBJ1-5, with D maybe TRBD1 (6 bases). The CDR3 DNA follows: TGTGCCAGTAGTATATTTCGGGACAACAGCAATCAGCCCCAGCATTTT. This translates into CASSIFRDNSNQPQHF. The full variable domain, rest sourced from reference TRBV19 and TRBJ1-5, is DGGITQSPKYLFRKEGQNVTLSCEQNLNHDAMYWYRQDPGQGLRLIYYSQIVNDFQKGDIAEGYSVSREKKESFPLTVTSAQKNPTAFYLCASSIFRDNSNQPQHFGDGTRLSIL.